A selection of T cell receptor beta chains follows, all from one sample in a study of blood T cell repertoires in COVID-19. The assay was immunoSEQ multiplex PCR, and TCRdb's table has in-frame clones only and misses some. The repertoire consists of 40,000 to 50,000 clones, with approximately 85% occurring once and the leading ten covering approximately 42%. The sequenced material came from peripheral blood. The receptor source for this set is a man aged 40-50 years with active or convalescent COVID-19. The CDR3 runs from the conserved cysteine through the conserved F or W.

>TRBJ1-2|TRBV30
CAWRSTGFGYTF
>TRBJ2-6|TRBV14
CASSKRTGDSGANVLTF
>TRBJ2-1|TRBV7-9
CASSGQGTYNEQFF
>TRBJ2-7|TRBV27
CASSPHYEQYF
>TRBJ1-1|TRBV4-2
CASSQDRGTEAFF
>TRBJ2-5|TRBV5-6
CASSIIGGETQYF
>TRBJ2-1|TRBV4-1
CASSQELGGRRNEQFF
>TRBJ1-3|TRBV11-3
CASSSLLSSGNTIYF
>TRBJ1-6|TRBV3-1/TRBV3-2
CASSQDYWTEIHF
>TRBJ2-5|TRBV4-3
CASSQDHMRQETQYF
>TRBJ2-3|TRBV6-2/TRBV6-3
CASSYSSADTQYF
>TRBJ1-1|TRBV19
CASRETGGSTEAFF
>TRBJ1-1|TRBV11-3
CASSLAGGWTEAFF
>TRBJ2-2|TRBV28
CASSLARQGTAGELFF
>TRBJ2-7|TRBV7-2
CASSLSGRSSYEQYF
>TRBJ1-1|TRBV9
CASSPARVDVTEAFF
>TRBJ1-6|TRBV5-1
CASSLQGAIDNSPLHF
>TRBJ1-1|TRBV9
CASSAAKLRDTNTEAFF
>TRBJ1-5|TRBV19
CASSTTGAGQPQHF
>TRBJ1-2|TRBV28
CASSIDSQSNYGYTF
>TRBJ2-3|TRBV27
CASSSQSKHTQYF
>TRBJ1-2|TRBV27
CASRTPLSGGGYTF
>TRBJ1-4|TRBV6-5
CASSRGGQGKEKLFF
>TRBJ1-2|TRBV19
CASSVPDSNYYGYTF
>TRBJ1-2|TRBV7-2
CASSLGREVYTF
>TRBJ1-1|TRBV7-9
CASSPGAWDAFF
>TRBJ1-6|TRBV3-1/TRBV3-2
CASSQKLTADSPLHF
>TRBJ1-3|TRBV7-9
CASSAEGAGNTIYF
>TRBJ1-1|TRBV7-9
CASTRTGVMENTEAFF
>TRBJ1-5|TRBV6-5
CASSEIQGGNQPQHF
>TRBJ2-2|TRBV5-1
CASRWGLANTGELFF
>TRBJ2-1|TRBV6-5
CASRLGDWDEQFF
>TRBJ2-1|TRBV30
CAWSIAGGSYNEQFF
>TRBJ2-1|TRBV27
CASSLFGTSGSRGGEQFF
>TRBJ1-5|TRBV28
CASSSPELSNQPQHF
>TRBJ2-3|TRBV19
CASSTAGGQDTQYF
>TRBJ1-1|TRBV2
CASSSIQGMNTEAFF
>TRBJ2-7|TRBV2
CASGLDRVVDYEQYF
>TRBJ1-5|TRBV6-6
CASSRGQSQPQHF
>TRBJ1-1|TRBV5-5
CASSRHTVNTEAFF
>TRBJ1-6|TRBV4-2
CASSQGELGNSPLHF
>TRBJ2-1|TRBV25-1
CASSALTSGPSSYNEQFF
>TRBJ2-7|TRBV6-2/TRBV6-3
CASSHQPNYYEQYF
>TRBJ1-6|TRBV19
CASRGVRDSSSYNSPLHF
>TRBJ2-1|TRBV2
CASSVTGGFYNEQFF
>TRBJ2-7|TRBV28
CASSLSGGDRYEQYF
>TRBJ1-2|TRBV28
CASRLGQGRDGYTF